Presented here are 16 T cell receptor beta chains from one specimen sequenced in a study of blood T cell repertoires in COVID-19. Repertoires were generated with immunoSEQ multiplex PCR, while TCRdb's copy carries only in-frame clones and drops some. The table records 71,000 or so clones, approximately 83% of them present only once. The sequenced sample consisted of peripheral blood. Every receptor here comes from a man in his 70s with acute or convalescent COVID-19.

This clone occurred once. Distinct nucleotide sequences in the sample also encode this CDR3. As DNA, the CDR3 is TGCGCCAGCAGCTTGGCCGGGGGAGAGGAGACCCAGTACTTC. This encodes CASSLAGGEETQYF. V usage is TRBV5-1 and J usage is TRBJ2-5; possible D gene TRBD2, 6 bases. Germline values: CDR1 SGHRS, CDR2 YFSETQ. CDR3 length: 14 amino acids. V was clipped by 0 bases and J by 5 bases, with 11 bases between them.

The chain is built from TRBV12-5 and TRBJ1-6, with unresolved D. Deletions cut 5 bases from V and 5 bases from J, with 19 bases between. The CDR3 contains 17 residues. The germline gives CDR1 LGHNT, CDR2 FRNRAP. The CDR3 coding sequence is TGTGCTAGTGGTCAAATCCCTTGTAGTATTAATAATTCACCCCTCCACTTT. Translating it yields CASGQIPCSINNSPLHF.

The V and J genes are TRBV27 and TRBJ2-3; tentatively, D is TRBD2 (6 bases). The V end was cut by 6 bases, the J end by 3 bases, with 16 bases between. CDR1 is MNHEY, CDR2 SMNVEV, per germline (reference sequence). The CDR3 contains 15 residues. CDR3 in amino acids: CASRETRGITDTQYF. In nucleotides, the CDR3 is TGTGCCAGCAGGGAGACTAGGGGAATTACAGATACGCAGTATTTT.

CDR3 DNA sequence: TGTGCCAGCAGCCAAAGGCGGGAGACCGATACGCAGTATTTT. This translates into CASSQRRETDTQYF. The V and J genes are TRBV3-1 (or the pseudogene TRBV3-2) and TRBJ2-3, with 7 bases identical to TRBD2. V lost 2 bases and J lost 6; bases outside the gene matches: 5. Germline assignment: CDR1 LGHDT and CDR2 YNNKEL (reference sequence). The CDR3 sequence is 14 residues long.

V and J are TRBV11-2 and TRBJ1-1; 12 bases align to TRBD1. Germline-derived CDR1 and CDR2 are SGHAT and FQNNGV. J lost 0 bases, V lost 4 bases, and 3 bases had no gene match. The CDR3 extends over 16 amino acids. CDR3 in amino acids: CASSWGTGGMNTEAFF. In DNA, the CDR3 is TGTGCCAGCAGCTGGGGGACAGGGGGCATGAACACTGAAGCTTTCTTT.

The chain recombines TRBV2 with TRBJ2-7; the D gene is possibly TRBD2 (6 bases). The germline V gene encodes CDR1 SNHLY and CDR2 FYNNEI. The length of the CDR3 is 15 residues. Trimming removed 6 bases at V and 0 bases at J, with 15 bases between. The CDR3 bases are TGTGCCAGCAGCGAGGACAACGGGAGCTCCTACGAGCAGTACTTC. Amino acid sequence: CASSEDNGSSYEQYF.

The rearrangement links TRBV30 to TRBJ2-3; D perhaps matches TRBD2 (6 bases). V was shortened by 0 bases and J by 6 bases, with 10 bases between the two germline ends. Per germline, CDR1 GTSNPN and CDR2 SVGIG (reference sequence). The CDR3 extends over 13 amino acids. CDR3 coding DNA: TGTGCCTGGAGTGTTTGGGGGAGGGATACGCAGTATTTT. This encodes CAWSVWGRDTQYF.

DNA for the CDR3: TGTGCCAGCAGTAAGCTGCTACAGGGGGCTGAAGGCTACACCTTC. It yields the protein CASSKLLQGAEGYTF. The chain has TRBV6-5 and TRBJ1-2; 9 bases align to TRBD1. The V gene's germline CDR1 is MNHEY and CDR2 SVGAGI. This CDR3 is built from 15 residues. V gave up 5 bases and J gave up 8 bases; unmatched junction bases: 12.

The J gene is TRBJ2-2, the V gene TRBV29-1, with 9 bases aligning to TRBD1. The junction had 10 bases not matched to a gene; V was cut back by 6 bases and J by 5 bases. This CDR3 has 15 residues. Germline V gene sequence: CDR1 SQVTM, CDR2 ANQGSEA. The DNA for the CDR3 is TGCAGCGTAGCCCCTGGACAGGGGCAAACCGGGGAGCTGTTTTTT. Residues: CSVAPGQGQTGELFF.

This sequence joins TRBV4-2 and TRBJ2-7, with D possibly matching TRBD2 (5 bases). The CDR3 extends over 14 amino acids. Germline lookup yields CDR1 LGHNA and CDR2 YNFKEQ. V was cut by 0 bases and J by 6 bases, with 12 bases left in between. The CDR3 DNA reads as TGTGCCAGCAGCCAAGATCTAGGGAGTTTCGAGCAGTACTTC. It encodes CASSQDLGSFEQYF.

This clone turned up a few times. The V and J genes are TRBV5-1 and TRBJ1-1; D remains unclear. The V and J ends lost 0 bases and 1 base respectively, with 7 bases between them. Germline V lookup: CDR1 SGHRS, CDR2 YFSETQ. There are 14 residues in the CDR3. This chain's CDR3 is CASSLAPGNTEAFF. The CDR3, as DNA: TGCGCCAGCAGCTTGGCCCCCGGGAACACTGAAGCTTTCTTT. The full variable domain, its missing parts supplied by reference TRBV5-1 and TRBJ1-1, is KAGVTQTPRYLIKTRGQQVTLSCSPISGHRSVSWYQQTPGQGLQFLFEYFSETQRNKGNFPGRFSGRQFSNSRSEMNVSTLELGDSALYLCASSLAPGNTEAFFGQGTRLTVV.

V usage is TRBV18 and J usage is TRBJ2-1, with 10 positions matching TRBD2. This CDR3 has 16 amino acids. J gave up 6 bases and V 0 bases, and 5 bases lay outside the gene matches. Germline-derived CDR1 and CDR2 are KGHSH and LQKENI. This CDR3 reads CASSPPQREGLNEQFF. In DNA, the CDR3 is TGTGCCAGCTCACCACCCCAGCGGGAGGGCCTCAATGAGCAGTTCTTC.

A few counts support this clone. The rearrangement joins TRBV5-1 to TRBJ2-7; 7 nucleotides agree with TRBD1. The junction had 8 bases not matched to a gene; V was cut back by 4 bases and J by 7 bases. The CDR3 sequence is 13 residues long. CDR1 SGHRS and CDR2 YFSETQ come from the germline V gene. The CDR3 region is CASSQTGQFEQYF. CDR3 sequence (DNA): TGCGCCAGCAGCCAGACGGGACAGTTTGAGCAGTACTTC.

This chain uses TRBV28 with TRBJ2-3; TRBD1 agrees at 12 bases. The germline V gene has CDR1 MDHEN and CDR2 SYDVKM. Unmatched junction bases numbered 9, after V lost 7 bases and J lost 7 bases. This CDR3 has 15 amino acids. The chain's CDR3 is CASNSGTGGAYTQYF. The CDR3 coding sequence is TGTGCCAGCAACTCCGGGACAGGGGGCGCGTATACGCAGTATTTT.

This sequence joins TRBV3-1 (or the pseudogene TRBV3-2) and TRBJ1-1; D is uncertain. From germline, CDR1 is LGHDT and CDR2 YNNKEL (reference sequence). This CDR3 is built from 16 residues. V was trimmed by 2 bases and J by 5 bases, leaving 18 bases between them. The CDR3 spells CASSQFSTSGQTEAFF. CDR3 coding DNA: TGTGCCAGCAGCCAATTTTCTACCTCTGGGCAGACTGAAGCTTTCTTT.

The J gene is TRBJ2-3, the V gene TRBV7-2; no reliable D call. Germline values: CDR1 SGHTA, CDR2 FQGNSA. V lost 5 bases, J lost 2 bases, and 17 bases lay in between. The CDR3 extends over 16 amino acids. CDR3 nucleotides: TGTGCCAGCAGCCCGCGGAACACGGTCAACACAGATACGCAGTATTTT. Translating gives CASSPRNTVNTDTQYF.